Listed here is a single T cell receptor (beta chain). What this receptor recognizes is not known. No much larger clone exists at a distance of one base, and base qualities are not known. This record belongs to a study of cytomegalovirus exposure and HLA in healthy donors (dated by TCRdb to the late 2010s). A note on the overall study: In an earlier analysis of several hundred of the donors, about 270 Gb of sequence data and approximately 120 million unique TCR beta sequences from 150 million to 200 million T cells were reported. The study was designed to test whether signatures of past pathogen exposure could be identified by cataloging public T cell receptors. The genetic ancestry cluster associated with self-reported Caucasian donors included around 76% of the 398 genotyped donors. Donor age, sex, ethnicity and CMV serostatus were collected together with the repertoire data. In a later genetic analysis, genome-wide SNP genotypes for 398 of the 666 donors were used, and that subset was treated as a discovery cohort. Every discovery cohort repertoire had been produced on one sequencing platform. A later analysis re-examined previously published TCR beta repertoires from 600 to 700 donors and added high-resolution HLA genotyping to investigate patterns of TCR occurrence. The later analysis used no new phenotypic data to find candidate immune exposures, relying instead on TCR beta sequences and their occurrence across donors. The study combined high-throughput TCR immunosequencing, statistical association of individual TCRs with disease status, and machine learning to predict cytomegalovirus infection status. The study used immunosequencing to profile the T cell repertoires of 670 or so subjects and linked those repertoires to cytomegalovirus serostatus. Roughly 5 DR-DQ haplotypes were treated as single units for association and clustering because of strong linkage in the cohort. Both class I and class II loci were covered by HLA typing, at four-digit resolution. Typing coverage differed by locus: A, B, C, DRB1 and DQB1 were typed in about 620-640 donors, DQA1 in approximately 520, DPA1 in around 580, and DPB1 in approximately 450. In addition to the first cohort of roughly 670 subjects, a separate validation cohort of 120 different subjects was used. An earlier analysis of some 600 of the donors applied high-throughput TCR beta sequencing to assess whether each TCR beta V gene segment acted as functional or pseudogenic. On average, around 240,000 unique TCR beta nucleotide sequences were sequenced per donor among 398 genotyped donors of the cohort, with approximately 18% of those sequences being non-productive. About 320 gigabases of sequencing data and 78 million or so unique TCR sequences were included in an early release covering around 650 HLA-typed donors.

The cohort comprised some 730 healthy bone marrow donors. Cohort members were all nominally healthy when sampled, although unrecorded immune exposures were likely present. The donor tested CMV seronegative and was one of the 352 seronegative cohort members. A peripheral blood sample was collected from each donor, and TCR beta sequencing was performed on peripheral blood mononuclear cells. The Qiagen DNeasy Blood Extraction Kit was used to extract genomic DNA from the blood cell samples. Summary of the overall study and its limitations: Because some donors lacked HLA typing at each locus, the association tests relied only on the typed subset. The earlier analysis of about 600 of the donors excluded roughly 17 rarely observed V segments, including chromosome 9 orphons, because counts were too low. A cluster of highly shared sequence variants was judged likely to be a technical artifact of the sequencing pipeline. CMV serostatus was the only immune exposure information available for the cohort. When HLA alleles, especially DR and DQ, strongly co-occurred, TCR associations were difficult to assign to individual alleles. According to the authors, the approach could potentially be generalized to other disease states and immunological phenotypes. Specific HLA alleles were associated with 15,000 to 20,000 TCR beta sequences at a false discovery rate of 0.05 in a later analysis. Some IMGT-functional V segments, including TRBV6-2 and TRBV6-3, could not be told apart with the 87-base-pair reads, so those segments were excluded. In a later genetic analysis, fewer N-insertions in productive TCRs were reported among donors in an Asian-associated ancestry cluster than the approximately 630-donor mean. Compared with equally common non-associated chains, HLA-associated TCR beta chains in a later analysis were more clonally expanded and had lower generation probabilities. In this cohort, only TCR beta chains were sequenced, and detectable features were limited by the absence of alpha or paired-chain data. In a later analysis, most CMV-associated TCR beta chains were found to appear HLA-restricted, with HLA associations seemingly driven largely by CMV exposure. The classifier was reported to diagnose cytomegalovirus status with high specificity and sensitivity in both the original and validation cohorts. Linkage disequilibrium might explain the correlated functional status among segregating V segments, but an unknown experimental factor could not be excluded. While some public TCRs were present in many individuals, most TCR sequences turned up only very rarely across donors. V-gene and J-gene trimming of TCR beta chains was associated with a missense DCLRE1C variant in a later genetic analysis, and the association was replicated in an independent cohort. In a later analysis, the rate of TCR association differed among HLA loci, with DRB1 alleles having the most associated TCRs and HLA-C alleles having the fewest. A further reported finding was that TCR beta sequences accurately predicted the HLA-A and HLA-B alleles for most subjects in the first cohort. The study listed 164 TCR beta chains as associated with cytomegalovirus. Sequencing depth was assumed to be roughly uniform across donors in the presence/absence analyses, though that assumption may not hold. An earlier analysis of approximately 530 of the donors showed that most TCR beta V segments appeared in productive rearrangements either about 87% or about 30% of the time, which broadly matched IMGT annotations. Three of the identified cytomegalovirus-associated TCR beta chains were confirmed in vitro to be specific for cytomegalovirus antigens. According to a later analysis, parvovirus B19, influenza, CMV and Epstein-Barr virus appeared linked to several top co-occurrence clusters.

Libraries came from the immunoSEQ multiplex PCR assay. For the multiplex PCR, a mixture combining 60 forward primers for TCR Vbeta segments and 13 reverse primers for TCR Jbeta segments was used. A multiplex PCR assay on genomic DNA amplified the CDR3 region of rearranged TCR beta genes. Amplified TCR beta libraries were sequenced as 87-base-pair reads on the Illumina HiSeq System. As for how the authors treated the data: A later analysis counted approximately 74 million unique TCR beta chains across the 650 to 700 repertoires, and 10 million to 12 million of these chains were shared by at least two donors. A nearest-neighbor algorithm error-corrected the raw reads and collapsed the reads into unique sequences, merging closely related sequences to remove PCR and sequencing errors. V, D and J gene segments were assigned by aligning CDR3 sequences to IMGT reference sequences. Each retained sequence needed at least a six-nucleotide match to both a V gene segment and a J gene segment. Rearrangements were called productive when the CDR3 lacked stop codons and stayed in frame with V and J; all others were non-productive. Following IMGT convention, CDR3 was defined as the stretch from the second conserved V-encoded cysteine to the conserved J-encoded phenylalanine. The earlier analysis of about 500 of the donors excluded sequences that lacked an unambiguous match to a single V gene segment. In an earlier analysis of a few hundred of the donors, V segments were called functional above 56.7% productive rearrangements and were called segregating when the between-donor standard deviation exceeded 5%. A statistical classification framework was built to diagnose cytomegalovirus status from the catalog of TCR beta chain sequences. V and J gene assignment, in a later analysis, came from comparing TCR nucleotide sequences with IMGT/GENE-DB human TR gene sequences. Using the TCRdist pipeline, a later analysis assigned CDR3 sequences along with most-parsimonious VDJ recombination scenarios. In a later analysis, each TCR beta chain was defined by its CDR3 amino acid sequence together with its V-gene family, and reads lacking a unique V-gene family were excluded. A later analysis removed over 500 highly shared, low-generation-probability nucleotide sequences to deal with suspected cross-contamination and a sequencing artifact. In a later analysis, a clonal expansion index was calculated for each public chain from normalized within-repertoire ranks of inferred template counts. In a later analysis, generation probabilities were computed with a VDJ recombination model fitted to out-of-frame rearrangements, and the resulting probabilities were checked against IGoR. In a later analysis, TCR-TCR, TCR-HLA and TCR-CMV co-occurrence was scored with hypergeometric tests, and a repertoire-size bias correction was applied to TCR pairs. A later analysis estimated false discovery rates by permuting HLA or CMV assignments 20 times. In a later analysis, co-occurring TCRs were grouped using DBSCAN, with TCRdist sequence similarity added in when clustering inside HLA-allele-positive subsets. Co-occurrence clustering excluded repertoires with fewer than 30,000 or more than 120,000 public chains, plus five with anomalous nucleotide sharing. TCRdb obtained this table from immuneACCESS and retained in-frame rearrangements with V and J assigned. These tables miss some clones; where compared with another copy, unresolved V genes account for less than half of the shortfall, and the remainder is unexplained. That table gives V, J and clone size, and the DNA gave D and trimming. The sample table contains 200,000 to 250,000 clones; only one count was recorded for 76% of them. 0.55% to 0.75% of the sample lies in the top ten.

V has 6 bases trimmed and J has 5 bases trimmed; junction bases matching no gene number 7. The germline V gene encodes CDR1 SNHLY and CDR2 FYNNEI. From cysteine to phenylalanine, the CDR3 is 13 amino acids long. The only DNA kept is the CDR3, 39 bases in frame from the first base. The source material was PBMCs. This chain is built from TRBV2 and TRBJ2-7; 7 central bases correspond to TRBD1. This TCR derives from a man aged 18 to 35 in good health and CMV-seronegative. The encoded CDR3 is CASRTGQADEQYF. Read as DNA, the sequence is TGTGCCAGCAGGACAGGGCAGGCGGACGAGCAGTACTTC.